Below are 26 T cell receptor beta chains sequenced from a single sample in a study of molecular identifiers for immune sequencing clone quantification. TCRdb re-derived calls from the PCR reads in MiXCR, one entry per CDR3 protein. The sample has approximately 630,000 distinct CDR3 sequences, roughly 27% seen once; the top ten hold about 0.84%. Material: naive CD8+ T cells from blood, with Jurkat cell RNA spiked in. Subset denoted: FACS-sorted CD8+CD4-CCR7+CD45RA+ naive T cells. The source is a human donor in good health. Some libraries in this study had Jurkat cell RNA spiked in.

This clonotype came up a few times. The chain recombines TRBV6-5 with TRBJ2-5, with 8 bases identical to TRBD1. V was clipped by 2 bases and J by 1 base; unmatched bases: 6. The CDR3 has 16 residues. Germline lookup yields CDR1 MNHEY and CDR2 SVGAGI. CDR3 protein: CASSYRQGSIQETQYF. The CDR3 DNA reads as TGTGCCAGCAGTTACCGACAGGGGAGCATCCAAGAGACCCAGTACTTC.

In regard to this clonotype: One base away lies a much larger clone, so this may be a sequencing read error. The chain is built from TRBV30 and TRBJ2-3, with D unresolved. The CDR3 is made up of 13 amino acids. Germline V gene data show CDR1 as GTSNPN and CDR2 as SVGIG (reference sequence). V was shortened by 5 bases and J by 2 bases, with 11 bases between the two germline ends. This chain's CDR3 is CAWDGLDTDTQYF. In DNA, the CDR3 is TGTGCCTGGGATGGTTTAGACACAGATACGCAGTATTTT. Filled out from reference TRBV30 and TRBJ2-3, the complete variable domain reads SQTIHQWPATLVQPVGSPLSLECTVEGTSNPNLYWYRQAAGRGLQLLFYSVGIGQISSEVPQNLSASRPQDRQFILSSKKLLLSDSGFYLCAWDGLDTDTQYFGPGTRLTVL.

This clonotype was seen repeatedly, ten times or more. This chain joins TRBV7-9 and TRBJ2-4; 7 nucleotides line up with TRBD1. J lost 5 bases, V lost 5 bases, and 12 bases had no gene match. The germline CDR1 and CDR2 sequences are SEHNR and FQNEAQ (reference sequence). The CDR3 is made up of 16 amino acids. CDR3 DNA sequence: TGTGCCAGCAGCCATCATCGTGGACAGGAAGAAAACATTCAGTACTTC. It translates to CASSHHRGQEENIQYF.

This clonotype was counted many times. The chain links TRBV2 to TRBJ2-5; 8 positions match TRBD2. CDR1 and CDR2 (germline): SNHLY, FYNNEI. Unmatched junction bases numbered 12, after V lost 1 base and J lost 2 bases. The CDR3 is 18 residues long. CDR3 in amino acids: CASSEVIAGFPFQETQYF. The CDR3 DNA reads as TGTGCCAGCAGTGAAGTGATAGCGGGGTTCCCATTTCAAGAGACCCAGTACTTC.

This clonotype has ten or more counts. Written as DNA, the CDR3 is TGTGCCATCAGTGAGGCAACCGGGCACGAGCAGTACTTC. This gives the protein CAISEATGHEQYF. The chain has TRBV10-3 and TRBJ2-7, with D uncertain. Trimming removed 2 bases from V and 5 bases from J, with 10 bases in between. The CDR3 is 13 amino acids. Looked up from germline, CDR1 is ENHRY and CDR2 is SYGVKD.

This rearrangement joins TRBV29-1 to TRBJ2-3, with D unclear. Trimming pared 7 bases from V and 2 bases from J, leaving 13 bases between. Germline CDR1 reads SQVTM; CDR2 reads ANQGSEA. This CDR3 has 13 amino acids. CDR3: CSAMPTSTDTQYF. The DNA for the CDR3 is TGCAGCGCTATGCCCACCTCCACAGATACGCAGTATTTT.

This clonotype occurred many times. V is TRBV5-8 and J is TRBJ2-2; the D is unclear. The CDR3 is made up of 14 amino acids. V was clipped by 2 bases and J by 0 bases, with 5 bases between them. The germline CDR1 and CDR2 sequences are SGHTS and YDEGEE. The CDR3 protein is CASSLWSNTGELFF. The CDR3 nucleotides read TGTGCCAGCAGCTTATGGTCGAACACCGGGGAGCTGTTTTTT.

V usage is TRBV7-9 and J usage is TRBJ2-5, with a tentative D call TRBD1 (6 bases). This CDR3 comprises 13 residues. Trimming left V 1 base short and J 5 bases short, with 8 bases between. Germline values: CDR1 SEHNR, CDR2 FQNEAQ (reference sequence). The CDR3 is CASSLVTGETQYF. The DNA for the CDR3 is TGTGCCAGCAGCTTAGTCACAGGGGAGACCCAGTACTTC.

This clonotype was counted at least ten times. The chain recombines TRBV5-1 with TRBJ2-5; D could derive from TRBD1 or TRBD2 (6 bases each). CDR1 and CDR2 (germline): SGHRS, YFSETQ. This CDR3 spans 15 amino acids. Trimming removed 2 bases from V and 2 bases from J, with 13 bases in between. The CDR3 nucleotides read TGCGCCAGCAGCTTAGGAGGGGGGCCTCAAGAGACCCAGTACTTC. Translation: CASSLGGGPQETQYF.

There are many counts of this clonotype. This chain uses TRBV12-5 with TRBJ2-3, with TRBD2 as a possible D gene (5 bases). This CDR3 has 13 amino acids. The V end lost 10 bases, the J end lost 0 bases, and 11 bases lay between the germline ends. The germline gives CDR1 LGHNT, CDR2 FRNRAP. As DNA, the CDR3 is TGTGCTACTCCCGGGGAAAGCACAGATACGCAGTATTTT. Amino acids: CATPGESTDTQYF.

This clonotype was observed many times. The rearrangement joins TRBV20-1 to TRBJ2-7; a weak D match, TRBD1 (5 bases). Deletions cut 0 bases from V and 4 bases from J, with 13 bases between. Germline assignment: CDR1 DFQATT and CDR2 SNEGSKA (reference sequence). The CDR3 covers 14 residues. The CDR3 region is CSARDLGVGYEQYF. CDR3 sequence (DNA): TGCAGTGCTAGAGATTTAGGGGTTGGGTACGAGCAGTACTTC.

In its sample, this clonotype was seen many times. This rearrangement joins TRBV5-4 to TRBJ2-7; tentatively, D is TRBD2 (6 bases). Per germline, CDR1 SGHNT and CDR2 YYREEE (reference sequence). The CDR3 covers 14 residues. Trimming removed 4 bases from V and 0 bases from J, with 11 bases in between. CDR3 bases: TGTGCCAGCAGCACCCGGGAGCTCTCCTACGAGCAGTACTTC. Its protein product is CASSTRELSYEQYF.

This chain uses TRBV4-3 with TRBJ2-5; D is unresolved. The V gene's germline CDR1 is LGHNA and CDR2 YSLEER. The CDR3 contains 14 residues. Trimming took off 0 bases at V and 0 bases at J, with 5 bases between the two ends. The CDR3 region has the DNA TGCGCCAGCAGCCAAGAGATGGACCAAGAGACCCAGTACTTC. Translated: CASSQEMDQETQYF.

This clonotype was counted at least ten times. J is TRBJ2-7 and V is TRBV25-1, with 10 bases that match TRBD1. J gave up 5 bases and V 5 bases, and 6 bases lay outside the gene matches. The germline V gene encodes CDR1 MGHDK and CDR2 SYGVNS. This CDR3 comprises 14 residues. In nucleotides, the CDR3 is TGTGCCAGCAGTATAGGACAGGGGGGAGACGAGCAGTACTTC. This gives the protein CASSIGQGGDEQYF.

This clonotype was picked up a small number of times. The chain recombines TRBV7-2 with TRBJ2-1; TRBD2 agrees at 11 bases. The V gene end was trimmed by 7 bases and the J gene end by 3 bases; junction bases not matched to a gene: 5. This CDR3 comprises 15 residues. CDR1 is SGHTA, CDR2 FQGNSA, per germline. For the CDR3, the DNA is TGTGCCAGCACCATTCTAGCGGGGGGCTACAATGAGCAGTTCTTC. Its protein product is CASTILAGGYNEQFF.

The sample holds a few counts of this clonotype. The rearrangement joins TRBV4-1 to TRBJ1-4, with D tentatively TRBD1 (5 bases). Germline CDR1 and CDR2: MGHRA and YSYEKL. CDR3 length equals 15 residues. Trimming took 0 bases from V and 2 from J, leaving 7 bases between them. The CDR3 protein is CASSQERQTNEKLFF. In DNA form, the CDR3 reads TGCGCCAGCAGCCAAGAAAGACAGACTAATGAAAAACTGTTTTTT.

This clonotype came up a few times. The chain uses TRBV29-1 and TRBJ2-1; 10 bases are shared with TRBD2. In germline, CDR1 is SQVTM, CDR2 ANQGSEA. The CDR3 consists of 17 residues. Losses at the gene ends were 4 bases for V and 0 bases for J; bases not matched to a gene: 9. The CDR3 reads CSVVASGRFGSYNEQFF. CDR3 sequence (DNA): TGCAGCGTTGTAGCTAGCGGGAGATTTGGCTCCTACAATGAGCAGTTCTTC.

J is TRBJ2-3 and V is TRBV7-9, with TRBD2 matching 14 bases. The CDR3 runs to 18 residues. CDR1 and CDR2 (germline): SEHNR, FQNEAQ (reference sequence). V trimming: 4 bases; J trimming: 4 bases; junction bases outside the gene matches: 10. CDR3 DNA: TGTGCCAGCAGCTGTAGCCCGGGACTAGCGGGAGAGGCAGATACGCAGTATTTT. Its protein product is CASSCSPGLAGEADTQYF.

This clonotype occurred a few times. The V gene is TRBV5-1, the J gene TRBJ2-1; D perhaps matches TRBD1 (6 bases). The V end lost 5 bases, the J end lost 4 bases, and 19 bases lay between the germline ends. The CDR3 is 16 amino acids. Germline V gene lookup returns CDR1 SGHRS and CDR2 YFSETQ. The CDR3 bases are TGCGCCAGCAGTCAGGGACGAGTAGGGGGTTACAATGAGCAGTTCTTC. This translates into CASSQGRVGGYNEQFF.

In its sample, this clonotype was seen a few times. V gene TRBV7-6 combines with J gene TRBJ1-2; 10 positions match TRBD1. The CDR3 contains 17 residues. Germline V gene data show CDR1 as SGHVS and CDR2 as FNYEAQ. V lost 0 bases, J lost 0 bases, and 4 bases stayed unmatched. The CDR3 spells CASSLAGTGATNYGYTF. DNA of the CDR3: TGTGCCAGCAGCTTAGCCGGGACAGGGGCTACTAACTATGGCTACACCTTC. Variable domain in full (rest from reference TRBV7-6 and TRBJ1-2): GAGVSQSPRYKVTKRGQDVALRCDPISGHVSLYWYRQALGQGPEFLTYFNYEAQQDKSGLPNDRFSAERPEGSISTLTIQRTEQRDSAMYRCASSLAGTGATNYGYTFGSGTRLTVV.

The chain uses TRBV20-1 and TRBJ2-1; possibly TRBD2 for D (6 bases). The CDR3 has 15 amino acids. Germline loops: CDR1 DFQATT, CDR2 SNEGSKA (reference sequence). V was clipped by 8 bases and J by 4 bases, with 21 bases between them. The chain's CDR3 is CSIVWFRELYNEQFF. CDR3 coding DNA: TGCAGTATCGTGTGGTTCCGGGAGTTGTACAATGAGCAGTTCTTC.

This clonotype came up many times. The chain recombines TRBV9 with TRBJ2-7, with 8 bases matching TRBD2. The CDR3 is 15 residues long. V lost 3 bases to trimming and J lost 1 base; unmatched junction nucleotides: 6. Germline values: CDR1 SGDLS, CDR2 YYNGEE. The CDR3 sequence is CASSAGAGVSYEQYF. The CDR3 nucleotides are TGTGCCAGCAGCGCGGGAGCGGGGGTGTCCTACGAGCAGTACTTC.

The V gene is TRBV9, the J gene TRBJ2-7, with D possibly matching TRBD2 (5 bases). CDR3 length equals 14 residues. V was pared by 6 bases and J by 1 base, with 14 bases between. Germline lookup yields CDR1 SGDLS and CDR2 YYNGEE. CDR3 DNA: TGTGCCAGCACGAGAAGTGGGGAGTCCTACGAGCAGTACTTC. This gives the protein CASTRSGESYEQYF.

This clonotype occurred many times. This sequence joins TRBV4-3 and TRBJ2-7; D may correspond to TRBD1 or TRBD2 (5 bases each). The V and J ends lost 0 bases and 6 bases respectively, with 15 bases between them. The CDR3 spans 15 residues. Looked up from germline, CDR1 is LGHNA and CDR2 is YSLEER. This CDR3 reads CASSQDGGGQGEQYF. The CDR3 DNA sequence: TGCGCCAGCAGCCAAGATGGTGGAGGCCAGGGCGAGCAGTACTTC.

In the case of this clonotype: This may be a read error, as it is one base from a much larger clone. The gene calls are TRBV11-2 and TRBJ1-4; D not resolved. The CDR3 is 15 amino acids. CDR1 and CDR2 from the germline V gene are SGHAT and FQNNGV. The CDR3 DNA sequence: TGTGCCAGCAGCTCCCGATTGAGGGCGGATGAAAGACTGTTTTTT. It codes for CASSSRLRADERLFF.

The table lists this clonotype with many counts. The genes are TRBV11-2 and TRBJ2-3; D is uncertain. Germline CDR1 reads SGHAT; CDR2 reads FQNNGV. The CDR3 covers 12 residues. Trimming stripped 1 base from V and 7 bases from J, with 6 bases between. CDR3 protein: CASSLGANTQYF. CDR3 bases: TGTGCCAGCAGCTTAGGGGCGAATACGCAGTATTTT. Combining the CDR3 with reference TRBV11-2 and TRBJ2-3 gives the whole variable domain EAGVAQSPRYKIIEKRQSVAFWCNPISGHATLYWYQQILGQGPKLLIQFQNNGVVDDSQLPKDRFSAERLKGVDSTLKIQPAKLEDSAVYLCASSLGANTQYFGPGTRLTVL.